The 12 T cell receptor beta chains below all came from one sample that was sequenced in a study of control samples from healthy donors and cancer patients. Sequencing was performed with immunoSEQ multiplex PCR; in TCRdb, only in-frame clones are kept and a portion is missing. The data contain roughly 160,000 clones, around 94% of them seen just once; the ten biggest clones take up around 13%. Sequencing used PBMCs. These TCRs come from a man in his 60s with colorectal cancer.

The chain joins TRBV6-5 to TRBJ2-7; TRBD1 matches 9 bases. CDR3 size: 14 residues. With V trimmed by 8 bases and J by 3 bases, 8 bases remained unmatched. Germline V CDR1 and CDR2: MNHEY, SVGAGI. The CDR3 nucleotides are TGTGCCAGCTCCAATCCGGGACAGGGCTACGAGCAGTACTTC. It is translated as CASSNPGQGYEQYF.

The chain recombines TRBV7-8 with TRBJ2-7, with TRBD2 matching 10 bases. The CDR3 totals 18 residues. CDR1 and CDR2 from the germline V gene are SGHVS and FQNEAQ. Trimming cost V 3 bases and J 3 bases; bases outside gene matches: 14. The CDR3 is CASSLNLAGASKIYEQYF. The CDR3 bases are TGTGCCAGCAGCTTGAATCTAGCGGGGGCCAGTAAAATCTACGAGCAGTACTTC. Full variable domain (outside the CDR3, taken from reference TRBV7-8 and TRBJ2-7): GAGVSQSPRYKVAKRGQDVALRCDPISGHVSLFWYQQALGQGPEFLTYFQNEAQLDKSGLPSDRFFAERPEGSVSTLKIQRTQQEDSAVYLCASSLNLAGASKIYEQYFGPGTRLTVT.

In its sample, this clone was seen once. The chain employs TRBV4-2 and TRBJ2-5; 15 nucleotides line up with TRBD2. The CDR3 runs 16 residues. Germline trimming cut 3 bases from V and 5 bases from J; bases unmatched to any gene: 4. The V gene's germline CDR1 is LGHNA and CDR2 YNFKEQ. The CDR3, as DNA: TGTGCCAGCAGCCAGGCAGGACTAGCGGGGGGGGAGACCCAGTACTTC. Translating gives CASSQAGLAGGETQYF.

The V call is TRBV7-2, the J call TRBJ1-5; unclear D gene. CDR1 and CDR2 from the germline V gene are SGHTA and FQGNSA. This CDR3 region has 15 residues. V was cut by 3 bases and J by 0 bases, with 9 bases left in between. The CDR3 region has the DNA TGTGCCAGCAGCTTCAGTGAAAATAGCAATCAGCCCCAGCATTTT. Translated, it gives CASSFSENSNQPQHF.

This chain uses TRBV5-4 with TRBJ1-2, with 9 bases aligning to TRBD1. Trimming took 4 bases from V and 4 from J; bases not matched to a gene: 5. Germline CDR1 is SGHNT and CDR2 is YYREEE (reference sequence). The CDR3 is 14 amino acids. The CDR3 DNA is TGTGCCAGCAGCCCTACAGGGGGCAGCTATGGCTACACCTTC. This gives the protein CASSPTGGSYGYTF.

The V gene is TRBV19, the J gene TRBJ2-2; TRBD2 agrees at 11 bases. Looked up from germline, CDR1 is LNHDA and CDR2 is SQIVND (reference sequence). V shed 7 bases, J shed 4 bases, and the junction held 11 bases outside the gene matches. The CDR3 runs to 17 residues. This chain's CDR3 is CASIRVAGGPGTGELFF. Here the CDR3 DNA reads TGTGCCAGTATCCGGGTAGCGGGGGGGCCGGGCACCGGGGAGCTGTTTTTT.

The rearrangement links TRBV5-4 to TRBJ2-7; 9 bases align to TRBD2. The V gene end was trimmed by 3 bases and the J gene end by 7 bases; junction bases not matched to a gene: 5. The CDR3 totals 13 residues. Germline CDR1 reads SGHNT; CDR2 reads YYREEE (reference sequence). The CDR3 DNA reads as TGTGCCAGCAGCTCAGGACTAGCGTCGGAGCAGTACTTC. It translates to CASSSGLASEQYF.

This rearrangement joins TRBV24-1 to TRBJ1-2; TRBD1 agrees at 7 bases. V lost 7 bases and J lost 6; bases outside the gene matches: 13. The CDR3 is 15 residues long. CDR1 and CDR2 from the germline V gene are KGHDR and SFDVKD. The CDR3 DNA is TGTGCCACCAGCGACTCCCTTGGACAGGCGGATGGCTACACCTTC. Protein product: CATSDSLGQADGYTF.

The J gene is TRBJ1-2, the V gene TRBV6-1; D is uncertain. The CDR3 is 13 residues long. CDR1 and CDR2 (germline): MNHNS, SASEGT. V lost 0 bases and J lost 8, with 10 bases in between. The CDR3 DNA is TGTGCCAGCAGTGAAGCGCTGGTGTTCGGCTACACCTTC. It translates to CASSEALVFGYTF.

This chain links TRBV19 with TRBJ1-5; D not certain. Germline CDR1 LNHDA, CDR2 SQIVND (reference sequence). The CDR3 covers 13 residues. The V end lost 4 bases, the J end lost 3 bases, and 7 bases lay between the germline ends. The CDR3 loop reads CASSTGDNQPQHF. As DNA, the CDR3 is TGTGCCAGTAGTACGGGTGACAATCAGCCCCAGCATTTT. Variable domain in full (rest from reference TRBV19 and TRBJ1-5): DGGITQSPKYLFRKEGQNVTLSCEQNLNHDAMYWYRQDPGQGLRLIYYSQIVNDFQKGDIAEGYSVSREKKESFPLTVTSAQKNPTAFYLCASSTGDNQPQHFGDGTRLSIL.

This clone was observed once. The chain employs TRBV7-9 and TRBJ2-7, with D perhaps matching TRBD1 or TRBD2 (5 bases each). V lost 1 base to trimming and J lost 0 bases, with 10 bases between them. Germline assignment: CDR1 SEHNR and CDR2 FQNEAQ (reference sequence). CDR3 length: 15 amino acids. The CDR3 DNA reads TGTGCCAGCAGCTTAGTGGGGACGGACTCCTACGAGCAGTACTTC. Protein product: CASSLVGTDSYEQYF.

The V call is TRBV11-3, the J call TRBJ2-2; TRBD2 might be the D (6 bases). Germline V gives CDR1 SGHNT, CDR2 YENEEA. Trimming left V 5 bases short and J 8 bases short, with 12 bases between. The CDR3 runs 13 residues. DNA of the CDR3: TGTGCCAGCAGCCATGGGGGGACTGGGGAGCTGTTTTTT. The encoded protein is CASSHGGTGELFF.